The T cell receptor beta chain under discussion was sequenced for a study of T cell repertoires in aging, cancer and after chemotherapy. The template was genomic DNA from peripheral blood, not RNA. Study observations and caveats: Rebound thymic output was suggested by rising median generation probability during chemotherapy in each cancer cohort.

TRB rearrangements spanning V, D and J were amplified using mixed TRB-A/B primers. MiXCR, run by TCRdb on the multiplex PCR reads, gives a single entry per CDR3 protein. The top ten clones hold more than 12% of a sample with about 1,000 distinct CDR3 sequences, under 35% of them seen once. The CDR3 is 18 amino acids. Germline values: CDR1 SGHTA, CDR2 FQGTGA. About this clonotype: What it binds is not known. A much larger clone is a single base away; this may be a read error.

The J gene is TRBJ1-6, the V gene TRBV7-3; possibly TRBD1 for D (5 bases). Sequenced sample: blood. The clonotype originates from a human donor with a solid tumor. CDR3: CASSFPGTSWGFNLPLHF. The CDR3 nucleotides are TGTGCCAGCAGCTTCCCCGGGACTTCCTGGGGTTTTAATTTACCCCTCCACTTT.